Following are 21 T cell receptor beta chains from one sample sequenced in a study of T cells after yellow fever vaccination. One entry per CDR3 protein results from TCRdb running MiXCR on the 5' RACE reads. The repertoire consists of 250,000 or so distinct CDR3 sequences, with about 3.7% occurring once and the leading ten covering 19%. Material: PBMCs, obtained 15 days after the yellow fever booster vaccination. Receptors were obtained from a man younger than 30 who received the YFV17D yellow fever vaccine.

This clonotype came up many times. J is TRBJ2-5 and V is TRBV12-3 or TRBV12-4, with TRBD1 identical over 9 bases. This CDR3 region has 14 residues. Trimming cost V 6 bases and J 3 bases; bases outside gene matches: 5. The CDR3 reads CASSTGTGKETQYF. The DNA of the CDR3 is TGTGCCAGCAGCACTGGGACAGGGAAAGAGACCCAGTACTTC.

The table lists this clonotype with many counts. V is TRBV20-1 and J is TRBJ2-7; D may be TRBD2 (6 bases). CDR3 length: 14 amino acids. Germline assignment: CDR1 DFQATT and CDR2 SNEGSKA (reference sequence). The germline V and J ends were trimmed by 3 bases and 1 base, with 13 bases remaining between them. DNA for the CDR3: TGCAGTGCTAGCGGGGGTCGGAATTCCTACGAGCAGTACTTC. Protein product: CSASGGRNSYEQYF.

This clonotype was detected many times. The DNA for the CDR3 is TGTGCCAGCAGTATACTGCGGGGGGGAAGAAATGAGCAGTTCTTC. It yields the protein CASSILRGGRNEQFF. The chain links TRBV6-2 or TRBV6-3 to TRBJ2-1; 9 bases map to TRBD2. Germline V gives CDR1 MNHEY, CDR2 SVGEGT. The CDR3 sequence is 15 residues long. Trimming at V came to 5 bases and at J to 7 bases, leaving 9 bases not matched to a gene.

The sample holds many counts of this clonotype. The genes are TRBV7-2 and TRBJ2-3; tentatively, D is TRBD2 (5 bases). CDR3 length: 14 amino acids. Trimming left V 8 bases short and J 4 bases short, with 16 bases between. Germline values: CDR1 SGHTA, CDR2 FQGNSA. CDR3 amino acids: CASSDYPVPDTQYF. The CDR3 region has the DNA TGTGCCAGCTCAGACTACCCGGTCCCAGATACGCAGTATTTT.

This clonotype turned up a few times. The chain links TRBV6-1 to TRBJ1-5, with D tentatively TRBD1 (6 bases). CDR1 and CDR2 (germline): MNHNS, SASEGT. Between the trimmed V and J ends, which lost 3 bases and 4 bases, there was a span of 10 bases. The CDR3 covers 14 residues. The CDR3 nucleotides are TGTGCCAGCAGTGATCGAGACAGGAATCAGCCCCAGCATTTT. Its protein is CASSDRDRNQPQHF.

This clonotype was observed at least ten times. This chain uses TRBV28 with TRBJ2-5; D may be TRBD2 (5 bases). The CDR3 covers 14 residues. The V and J ends lost 4 bases and 5 bases respectively, with 14 bases between them. Germline V lookup: CDR1 MDHEN, CDR2 SYDVKM. The CDR3 DNA sequence: TGTGCCAGCAGTTCTGGACTGGTGGTGGAGACCCAGTACTTC. It encodes CASSSGLVVETQYF.

Ten or more counts support this clonotype. The V call is TRBV6-5, the J call TRBJ1-2, with 7 bases identical to TRBD1. The CDR3 loop spans 14 amino acids. The V gene's germline CDR1 is MNHEY and CDR2 SVGAGI. Trimming removed 6 bases from V and 2 bases from J; junction bases left unmatched: 6. The CDR3 DNA follows: TGTGCCAGCAGCTCTATGACAGGGAACTATGGCTACACCTTC. Its translation: CASSSMTGNYGYTF.

This clonotype was seen at least ten times. The chain couples TRBV5-1 to TRBJ2-1; 11 bases line up with TRBD2. The CDR3 runs 14 residues. The V gene end was trimmed by 4 bases and the J gene end by 9 bases; junction bases not matched to a gene: 6. CDR1 is SGHRS and CDR2 is YFSETQ in the germline V gene. CDR3 region: CASSPLAGGPEQFF. Here the CDR3 DNA reads TGCGCCAGCAGCCCCCTAGCGGGGGGTCCTGAGCAGTTCTTC.

This clonotype showed up many times. The V and J genes are TRBV28 and TRBJ2-5; 7 bases agree with TRBD1. From germline, CDR1 is MDHEN and CDR2 SYDVKM. The CDR3 totals 15 residues. V lost 6 bases and J lost 2; bases outside the gene matches: 9. The CDR3 here is CASSRLTGNQETQYF. CDR3 DNA sequence: TGTGCCAGCAGCCGACTGACAGGGAATCAAGAGACCCAGTACTTC.

This clonotype was seen many times. The chain joins TRBV20-1 to TRBJ1-3; D not resolved. The CDR3 extends over 12 amino acids. Germline values: CDR1 DFQATT, CDR2 SNEGSKA (reference sequence). Trimming took 6 bases from V and 6 from J, leaving 12 bases between them. The CDR3, as DNA: TGCAGTGCGCGCAACAGTAAAAACACCATATATTTT. This translates into CSARNSKNTIYF.

Ten or more counts support this clonotype. The genes are TRBV5-1 and TRBJ2-2; 9 bases are a match to TRBD2. Losses at the gene ends were 2 bases for V and 0 bases for J; bases not matched to a gene: 5. Germline loops: CDR1 SGHRS, CDR2 YFSETQ. The CDR3 covers 17 residues. This chain's CDR3 is CASSFLAGYSNTGELFF. CDR3 sequence (DNA): TGCGCCAGCAGCTTCCTAGCGGGGTATTCGAACACCGGGGAGCTGTTTTTT.

This clonotype is a singleton in its sample. A much larger clone differs by one base, so this may be a read error. This chain links TRBV5-1 with TRBJ2-3; the D gene could be TRBD1 or TRBD2 (5 bases each). The CDR3 extends over 15 amino acids. Germline values: CDR1 SGHRS, CDR2 YFSETQ. The CDR3 reads CASSPFGAFTDRQYF. Written as DNA, the CDR3 is TGCGCCAGCAGCCCTTTCGGGGCCTTCACAGATAGGCAGTATTTT.

This clonotype was recorded many times. The CDR3, as DNA: TGTGCCTGGAGTCCGGGGAACACCTACGAGCAGTACTTC. Its translation: CAWSPGNTYEQYF. The chain uses TRBV30 and TRBJ2-7, with D maybe TRBD2 (5 bases). V was cut by 2 bases and J by 2 bases, with 10 bases left in between. This CDR3 region has 13 residues. CDR1 is GTSNPN, CDR2 SVGIG, per germline (reference sequence).

This clonotype was seen repeatedly, ten times or more. This sequence joins TRBV28 and TRBJ2-3, with 7 bases fitting TRBD2. Germline CDR1 MDHEN, CDR2 SYDVKM. The junction had 8 bases not matched to a gene; V was cut back by 2 bases and J by 3 bases. This CDR3 region has 16 residues. Here the CDR3 DNA reads TGTGCCAGCAGTTTAGGGGAGGGGATCCGAACAGATACGCAGTATTTT. Translation gives CASSLGEGIRTDTQYF.

At least ten counts were recorded for this clonotype. The rearrangement links TRBV5-1 to TRBJ2-4; D remains unclear. V lost 0 bases and J lost 2, with 9 bases in between. Germline V gene data show CDR1 as SGHRS and CDR2 as YFSETQ. The CDR3 is made up of 15 amino acids. CDR3 sequence (DNA): TGCGCCAGCAGCTTGGGCGTGGGGTCCAAAAACATTCAGTACTTC. Its protein is CASSLGVGSKNIQYF.

This clonotype occurred many times. The gene calls are TRBV7-2 and TRBJ1-4; possible D gene TRBD1, 5 bases. Germline assignment: CDR1 SGHTA and CDR2 FQGNSA. V lost 4 bases and J lost 2, with 11 bases in between. The CDR3 covers 15 residues. The CDR3 loop reads CASSSRGGTNEKLFF. DNA of the CDR3: TGTGCCAGCAGCTCGCGGGGGGGGACTAATGAAAAACTGTTTTTT.

The chain combines TRBV18 with TRBJ2-1; D is ambiguous. The CDR3 totals 16 residues. From germline, CDR1 is KGHSH and CDR2 LQKENI. Trimming took off 1 base at V and 0 bases at J, with 10 bases between the two ends. The CDR3 loop reads CASSPQGQSSYNEQFF. In nucleotides, the CDR3 is TGTGCCAGCTCACCACAAGGCCAGAGCTCCTACAATGAGCAGTTCTTC.

This clonotype was counted ten times or more. The chain uses TRBV15 and TRBJ1-5; D not resolved. Deletions cut 3 bases from V and 2 bases from J, with 2 bases between. CDR1 is LNHNV and CDR2 is YYDKDF in the germline V gene (reference sequence). There are 12 residues in the CDR3. In nucleotides, the CDR3 is TGTGCCACCAGCAGGGGCAATCAGCCCCAGCATTTT. Translated: CATSRGNQPQHF.

This clonotype appeared many times. The chain is built from TRBV5-4 and TRBJ2-2; 9 bases align to TRBD1. The junction had 2 bases not matched to a gene; V was cut back by 4 bases and J by 1 base. The CDR3 runs to 15 residues. In germline, CDR1 is SGHNT, CDR2 YYREEE (reference sequence). CDR3 sequence (DNA): TGTGCCAGCAGCAAGGGACAGGGGAACACCGGGGAGCTGTTTTTT. It encodes CASSKGQGNTGELFF. The variable domain in full, completed from reference TRBV5-4 and TRBJ2-2, reads ETGVTQSPTHLIKTRGQQVTLRCSSQSGHNTVSWYQQALGQGPQFIFQYYREEENGRGNFPPRFSGLQFPNYSSELNVNALELDDSALYLCASSKGQGNTGELFFGEGSRLTVL.

This clonotype was picked up many times. The rearrangement joins TRBV6-5 to TRBJ2-3; D call uncertain. V lost 5 bases, J lost 6 bases, and 12 bases lay in between. Germline V gene sequence: CDR1 MNHEY, CDR2 SVGAGI. CDR3 length: 13 residues. The CDR3 is CASSHIRQDTQYF. In nucleotides, the CDR3 is TGTGCCAGCAGTCACATACGGCAGGATACGCAGTATTTT.

This clonotype turned up a few times. Just one base apart from a much larger clone, this may be a read error. The CDR3 DNA reads as TGTGCCAGCAGCTTATCTGGGCGGGGGGGCCTGGAAGAGACCCAGTACTTC. It yields the protein CASSLSGRGGLEETQYF. The chain has TRBV7-9 and TRBJ2-5; 9 bases line up with TRBD2. From germline, CDR1 is SEHNR and CDR2 FQNEAQ (reference sequence). CDR3 length equals 17 residues. V lost 2 bases to trimming and J lost 3 bases; unmatched junction nucleotides: 10.